The sequence of this T cell receptor (beta chain) was determined in a study of T-cell memory formation after mild COVID-19. TCRalpha and TCRbeta libraries used 5'RACE with constant-segment primers and UMIs. TCRdb recomputed calls from the 5' RACE reads with MiXCR, one row per CDR3 protein. Among more than 250,000 distinct CDR3 sequences listed, 15% to 20% were seen once. The V gene lost 0 bases and the J gene lost 5 bases, with 10 bases spanning the gap. The CDR3 contains 14 residues. Per the germline V gene, CDR1 is MGHRA and CDR2 is YSYEKL. This clonotype showed up just a few times. Its antigen is currently unknown. The study's findings and limits: Cross-reactive memory seemingly joined, as some responding clones were found in pre-infection memory. Those CD4+ clones that contracted were mainly in CM and EM (CD8+ ones in EMRA).

The TCR sequence derives from a man younger than 35 who had mild COVID-19 (a few samples of this study predate the infection). Cell type and time point are not known. Sequencing was carried out using PBMCs or a T cell subset sorted from them (not recorded which). This chain joins TRBV4-1 and TRBJ2-5, with unresolved D. The CDR3 nucleotides are TGCGCCAGCAGCCAAGATCGGTCTAGGGAGACCCAGTACTTC. Protein product: CASSQDRSRETQYF.